A single sample gave rise to the 25 T cell receptor beta chains below, sequenced in a study of cytomegalovirus exposure and HLA in healthy donors. Clones were sequenced by immunoSEQ multiplex PCR, and TCRdb holds only the in-frame ones, with some missing. In the table there are more than 95,000 clones, about 91% of which are singletons. The specimen was PBMCs. The receptors come from a man younger than 30 in good health and CMV-seronegative.

The chain combines TRBV27 with TRBJ2-3; TRBD2 agrees at 12 bases. The ends lost 4 bases at V and 8 bases at J; junction bases unmatched: 4. The CDR3 is 14 amino acids. The germline V gene has CDR1 MNHEY and CDR2 SMNVEV (reference sequence). The CDR3 DNA reads TGTGCCAGCAGTTCCACTAGCGGGAGGATTACGCAGTATTTT. It specifies CASSSTSGRITQYF.

V and J are TRBV19 and TRBJ1-2; D perhaps matches TRBD1 (5 bases). V lost 3 bases to trimming and J lost 4 bases, with 12 bases between them. Germline CDR1 is LNHDA and CDR2 is SQIVND (reference sequence). The CDR3 sequence is 14 residues long. The CDR3 DNA reads TGTGCCAGTAGTATCCCTGACAGCCTCTATGGCTACACCTTC. Translated: CASSIPDSLYGYTF.

This sequence joins TRBV5-5 and TRBJ1-5; 9 bases fit TRBD1. This CDR3 spans 16 amino acids. Per the germline V gene, CDR1 is SGHKS and CDR2 is YYEKEE (reference sequence). With 4 bases clipped from V and 3 bases from J, the junction kept 8 bases outside the gene matches. CDR3 sequence: CASSNPDRGPNQPQHF. The CDR3 DNA follows: TGTGCCAGCAGCAACCCGGACAGGGGACCCAATCAGCCCCAGCATTTT.

The chain carries TRBV6-5 and TRBJ1-1; D call uncertain. Germline CDR1 reads MNHEY; CDR2 reads SVGAGI. V was clipped by 3 bases and J by 4 bases, with 15 bases between them. This CDR3 is built from 15 residues. The CDR3 DNA reads TGTGCCAGCAGTTATAAATCACAGTACGGCACTGAAGCTTTCTTT. It encodes CASSYKSQYGTEAFF.

The rearrangement joins TRBV29-1 to TRBJ2-7; 11 bases match TRBD1. The CDR3 is 14 amino acids. CDR1 is SQVTM, CDR2 ANQGSEA, per germline. V dropped 7 bases and J dropped 3; count of bases not matched to a gene: 8. The chain's CDR3 is CSAFGTGGSYEQYF. In DNA, the CDR3 is TGCAGCGCATTTGGGACAGGGGGAAGCTACGAGCAGTACTTC.

This chain connects TRBV30 to TRBJ2-1; D may be TRBD2 (6 bases). The germline gives CDR1 GTSNPN, CDR2 SVGIG (reference sequence). V was trimmed by 1 base and J by 7 bases, leaving 17 bases between them. This CDR3 contains 15 residues. The CDR3 nucleotides read TGTGCCTGGAGTGAGCGGGCTTTAAGTTTTAATGAGCAGTTCTTC. Translation gives CAWSERALSFNEQFF.

The chain is built from TRBV27 and TRBJ1-1, with D unclear. This CDR3 has 14 residues. V lost 3 bases and J 0 bases, leaving 8 bases between the germline ends. Per the germline V gene, CDR1 is MNHEY and CDR2 is SMNVEV (reference sequence). CDR3 bases: TGTGCCAGCAGTTTGTCGGTGATGAACACTGAAGCTTTCTTT. Its protein product is CASSLSVMNTEAFF.

This chain links TRBV7-2 with TRBJ2-7; weak D call: TRBD2 (5 bases). Looked up from germline, CDR1 is SGHTA and CDR2 is FQGNSA. The CDR3 has 14 residues. The V end was cut by 1 base, the J end by 0 bases, with 7 bases between. The CDR3 DNA reads TGTGCCAGCAGCTTAGACCGGGGCTCCTACGAGCAGTACTTC. Amino acids: CASSLDRGSYEQYF.

The V and J genes are TRBV5-4 and TRBJ1-6; unclear D gene. The V end lost 1 base, the J end lost 0 bases, and 8 bases lay between the germline ends. Germline V lookup: CDR1 SGHNT, CDR2 YYREEE (reference sequence). This CDR3 comprises 16 residues. The CDR3, as DNA: TGTGCCAGCAGCTTGTTGGGGAGCTCCTATAATTCACCCCTCCACTTT. Its translation: CASSLLGSSYNSPLHF.

This chain joins TRBV5-1 and TRBJ2-1; possibly TRBD2 for D (5 bases). V lost 7 bases and J 4 bases, leaving 18 bases between the germline ends. The CDR3 has 15 residues. Germline V CDR1 and CDR2: SGHRS, YFSETQ. DNA for the CDR3: TGCGCCAGCGGCCCGCGGGTTGCGACTTACAATGAGCAGTTCTTC. Protein sequence: CASGPRVATYNEQFF. Full variable domain (rest looked up from reference TRBV5-1 and TRBJ2-1): KAGVTQTPRYLIKTRGQQVTLSCSPISGHRSVSWYQQTPGQGLQFLFEYFSETQRNKGNFPGRFSGRQFSNSRSEMNVSTLELGDSALYLCASGPRVATYNEQFFGPGTRLTVL.

This clone showed up just a few times. V gene TRBV6-5 combines with J gene TRBJ1-6, with D hard to call. This CDR3 spans 13 amino acids. Between the trimmed V and J ends, which lost 4 bases and 7 bases, there was a span of 8 bases. CDR1 and CDR2 (germline): MNHEY, SVGAGI. CDR3 loop: CASSFRPNSPLHF. In DNA, the CDR3 is TGTGCCAGCAGTTTCCGTCCGAATTCACCCCTCCACTTT.

V is TRBV11-2 and J is TRBJ2-6; TRBD2 might be the D (5 bases). Germline assignment: CDR1 SGHAT and CDR2 FQNNGV. This CDR3 is built from 13 residues. Trimming shortened V by 6 bases and J by 2 bases, and 5 bases separated the two germline ends. DNA of the CDR3: TGTGCCAGCAGGGAGGCTGGGGCCAACGTCCTGACTTTC. This encodes CASREAGANVLTF.

This chain links TRBV10-3 with TRBJ2-1; TRBD2 might be the D (6 bases). The CDR3 length is 15 residues. Germline CDR1 and CDR2: ENHRY and SYGVKD. V was shortened by 4 bases and J by 6 bases, with 16 bases between the two germline ends. DNA of the CDR3: TGTGCCATCAGTGTTGGGCGGGACGGCGGCAATGAGCAGTTCTTC. Translated: CAISVGRDGGNEQFF.

The V and J genes are TRBV11-2 and TRBJ2-7; D may be TRBD1 (5 bases). CDR3 length: 16 amino acids. V gave up 5 bases and J gave up 0 bases, with 17 bases separating them. The germline V gene encodes CDR1 SGHAT and CDR2 FQNNGV. CDR3 DNA sequence: TGTGCCAGCAGCCCCCTCGTGGACATAGCCTCCTACGAGCAGTACTTC. Its protein product is CASSPLVDIASYEQYF.

The CDR3 reads CASSDGTTREQFF. The CDR3 region has the DNA TGTGCCAGCAGCGACGGGACTACTCGAGAGCAGTTCTTC. The chain has TRBV9 and TRBJ2-1; 7 nucleotides line up with TRBD2. Germline assignment: CDR1 SGDLS and CDR2 YYNGEE. V dropped 3 bases and J dropped 10; count of bases not matched to a gene: 7. This CDR3 region has 13 residues.

The rearrangement links TRBV28 to TRBJ1-1; D not resolved. The CDR3 contains 15 residues. V was pared by 6 bases and J by 0 bases, with 14 bases between. The germline V gene encodes CDR1 MDHEN and CDR2 SYDVKM. CDR3: CASRRRLNMNTEAFF. In DNA form, the CDR3 reads TGTGCCAGCAGGCGAAGACTTAACATGAACACTGAAGCTTTCTTT. The full variable domain, in which reference TRBV28 and TRBJ1-1 provide the parts outside the CDR3, is DVKVTQSSRYLVKRTGEKVFLECVQDMDHENMFWYRQDPGLGLRLIYFSYDVKMKEKGDIPEGYSVSREKKERFSLILESASTNQTSMYLCASRRRLNMNTEAFFGQGTRLTVV.

The chain is built from TRBV28 and TRBJ1-1; D might be TRBD1 (5 bases). Germline V gene lookup returns CDR1 MDHEN and CDR2 SYDVKM. The CDR3 sequence is 15 residues long. V lost 5 bases to trimming and J lost 4 bases, with 17 bases between them. The CDR3: CASSNAMEGLTEAFF. CDR3 DNA: TGTGCCAGCAGTAACGCAATGGAGGGACTCACTGAAGCTTTCTTT. The entire variable domain, with the rest obtained from reference TRBV28 and TRBJ1-1, is as follows: DVKVTQSSRYLVKRTGEKVFLECVQDMDHENMFWYRQDPGLGLRLIYFSYDVKMKEKGDIPEGYSVSREKKERFSLILESASTNQTSMYLCASSNAMEGLTEAFFGQGTRLTVV.

The chain joins TRBV27 to TRBJ1-5, with D perhaps TRBD1 (6 bases). This CDR3 spans 17 amino acids. Germline V gene sequence: CDR1 MNHEY, CDR2 SMNVEV (reference sequence). Trimming took off 4 bases at V and 4 bases at J, with 20 bases between the two ends. CDR3 sequence (DNA): TGTGCCAGCAGTTCCATTACAGGGTTCCCTGGGAATCAGCCCCAGCATTTT. Translation: CASSSITGFPGNQPQHF.

V usage is TRBV30 and J usage is TRBJ1-5; 9 nucleotides line up with TRBD1. This CDR3 contains 20 residues. The ends lost 2 bases at V and 8 bases at J; junction bases unmatched: 25. Germline CDR1 GTSNPN, CDR2 SVGIG (reference sequence). CDR3 residues: CAWSKLYGSGTGMGSKPQHF. CDR3 DNA sequence: TGTGCCTGGAGTAAACTATACGGATCCGGGACAGGGATGGGTTCAAAGCCCCAGCATTTT. Based on the CDR3 plus reference TRBV30 and TRBJ1-5, the full variable domain is SQTIHQWPATLVQPVGSPLSLECTVEGTSNPNLYWYRQAAGRGLQLLFYSVGIGQISSEVPQNLSASRPQDRQFILSSKKLLLSDSGFYLCAWSKLYGSGTGMGSKPQHFGDGTRLSIL.

The genes are TRBV5-1 and TRBJ2-3; 7 bases map to TRBD1. The CDR3 spans 14 residues. The V gene's germline CDR1 is SGHRS and CDR2 YFSETQ. With 6 bases clipped from V and 4 bases from J, the junction kept 8 bases outside the gene matches. Here the CDR3 reads CASKPQGRPDTQYF. As DNA, the CDR3 is TGCGCCAGCAAACCACAGGGGCGCCCAGATACGCAGTATTTT.

This chain uses TRBV6-1 with TRBJ1-1; a weak D match, TRBD1 (5 bases). With 5 bases removed from V and 5 bases from J, the gap between germline ends came to 15 bases. This CDR3 spans 14 amino acids. CDR1 is MNHNS and CDR2 is SASEGT in the germline V gene. The DNA for the CDR3 is TGTGCCAGCAGTTTACAGGTTTTAACAACTGAAGCTTTCTTT. Translation gives CASSLQVLTTEAFF.

J is TRBJ2-1 and V is TRBV7-8, with 13 nucleotides matching TRBD2. From germline, CDR1 is SGHVS and CDR2 FQNEAQ. Germline trimming cut 5 bases from V and 4 bases from J; bases unmatched to any gene: 5. This CDR3 has 16 residues. The CDR3 protein is CASSGGLAGFYNEQFF. The CDR3, as DNA: TGTGCCAGCAGCGGGGGACTAGCGGGATTTTACAATGAGCAGTTCTTC.

The chain has TRBV19 and TRBJ1-6, with 7 positions matching TRBD1. The CDR3 is 14 amino acids. Germline-derived CDR1 and CDR2 are LNHDA and SQIVND (reference sequence). Germline trimming cut 5 bases from V and 10 bases from J; bases unmatched to any gene: 8. CDR3 nucleotide sequence: TGTGCCAGTAGTCGTCGACAGGGAGGATCACCCCTCCACTTT. Encoded protein: CASSRRQGGSPLHF.

The chain joins TRBV11-2 to TRBJ1-2, with D unclear. This CDR3 has 14 amino acids. V was shortened by 0 bases and J by 1 base, with 6 bases between the two germline ends. Germline loops: CDR1 SGHAT, CDR2 FQNNGV. CDR3 amino acids: CASSLDRGNYGYTF. DNA of the CDR3: TGTGCCAGCAGCTTAGACCGGGGTAACTATGGCTACACCTTC.

The rearrangement uses TRBV28 and TRBJ1-1; D is unclear. CDR1 and CDR2 from the germline V gene are MDHEN and SYDVKM. The CDR3 totals 13 residues. The V end lost 5 bases, the J end lost 2 bases, and 9 bases lay between the germline ends. CDR3: CASSAAKNTEAFF. Written as DNA, the CDR3 is TGTGCCAGCAGTGCAGCGAAAAACACTGAAGCTTTCTTT.